The 21 T cell receptor beta chains in this list originate from one sample, sequenced in a study of blood T cell repertoires in COVID-19. Profiled with immunoSEQ multiplex PCR; TCRdb holds only in-frame clones, not every one. The sample has approximately 230,000 clones, about 80% seen once; the top ten hold approximately 4.9%. The sequenced material came from peripheral blood. Source of these receptors: a woman aged 80 or over with active or convalescent COVID-19.

The chain combines TRBV5-1 with TRBJ2-7; no clear D. V lost 4 bases and J lost 3, with 11 bases in between. The CDR3 spans 13 residues. Per germline, CDR1 SGHRS and CDR2 YFSETQ. In nucleotides, the CDR3 is TGCGCCAGCAGCCCCGGTCGAATCTACGAGCAGTACTTC. This encodes CASSPGRIYEQYF.

This clone was detected only a few times. V gene TRBV28 combines with J gene TRBJ1-5; 9 bases are a match to TRBD1. With V trimmed by 5 bases and J by 0 bases, 20 bases remained unmatched. Per germline, CDR1 MDHEN and CDR2 SYDVKM. The CDR3 extends over 21 amino acids. DNA for the CDR3: TGTGCCAGCAGTAGACGATGGGCACAGGGGGCTCAGGGTCGTAGCAATCAGCCCCAGCATTTT. It yields the protein CASSRRWAQGAQGRSNQPQHF.

The chain employs TRBV5-1 and TRBJ1-2; D not certain. The germline gives CDR1 SGHRS, CDR2 YFSETQ. The CDR3 has 15 residues. The V gene lost 0 bases and the J gene lost 5 bases, with 14 bases spanning the gap. Here the CDR3 DNA reads TGCGCCAGCAGCTTGGCCGGCGGGAATGGGTATGGCTACACCTTC. Translating it yields CASSLAGGNGYGYTF.

The chain couples TRBV10-2 to TRBJ1-1; no clear D gene. Looked up from germline, CDR1 is WSHSY and CDR2 is SAAADI. The CDR3 totals 14 residues. V was cut by 4 bases and J by 0 bases, with 9 bases left in between. The CDR3 sequence is CASSVAGVNTEAFF. The CDR3 DNA follows: TGCGCCAGCAGTGTGGCCGGAGTGAACACTGAAGCTTTCTTT.

The rearrangement links TRBV7-2 to TRBJ1-5; 7 bases are shared with TRBD1. The CDR3 covers 16 residues. The germline CDR1 and CDR2 sequences are SGHTA and FQGNSA. Germline trimming cut 5 bases from V and 0 bases from J; bases unmatched to any gene: 7. CDR3 DNA sequence: TGTGCCAGCAGCCCAACAGGGGCGACTAGCAATCAGCCCCAGCATTTT. This gives the protein CASSPTGATSNQPQHF.

V and J are TRBV2 and TRBJ1-2; TRBD1 might be the D (5 bases). With 3 bases removed from V and 7 bases from J, the gap between germline ends came to 12 bases. Germline V CDR1 and CDR2: SNHLY, FYNNEI. This CDR3 comprises 13 residues. CDR3 DNA: TGTGCCAGCAGTGAGCCCCAGGGTGGTGGCTACACCTTC. Its translation is CASSEPQGGGYTF. Variable domain in full (rest from reference TRBV2 and TRBJ1-2): EPEVTQTPSHQVTQMGQEVILRCVPISNHLYFYWYRQILGQKVEFLVSFYNNEISEKSEIFDDQFSVERPDGSNFTLKIRSTKLEDSAMYFCASSEPQGGGYTFGSGTRLTVV.

CDR3 region: CASTSGGQGRDTQYF. The CDR3 nucleotides are TGTGCCAGCACCAGCGGGGGGCAGGGCAGAGATACGCAGTATTTT. The rearrangement joins TRBV5-4 to TRBJ2-3, with TRBD2 matching 9 bases. The CDR3 length is 15 residues. Germline CDR1 SGHNT, CDR2 YYREEE (reference sequence). With 6 bases clipped from V and 5 bases from J, the junction kept 10 bases outside the gene matches.

This chain links TRBV6-6 with TRBJ2-1; 9 bases match TRBD2. Germline lookup yields CDR1 MNHNY and CDR2 SVGAGI (reference sequence). The CDR3 has 15 amino acids. The junction had 8 bases not matched to a gene; V was cut back by 5 bases and J by 6 bases. The CDR3: CASSPPGTSLNEQFF. The CDR3 DNA reads as TGTGCCAGCAGTCCCCCCGGGACTAGCCTCAATGAGCAGTTCTTC.

V and J are TRBV7-2 and TRBJ2-7; D is ambiguous. The V gene's germline CDR1 is SGHTA and CDR2 FQGNSA. V was trimmed by 5 bases and J by 2 bases, leaving 10 bases between them. This CDR3 region has 13 residues. In DNA, the CDR3 is TGTGCCAGCAGCACGAGAAGCACCTACGAGCAGTACTTC. This translates into CASSTRSTYEQYF.

Points on this clone: Relative to the germline gene, one junction end is altered; a read error may explain this. The V gene is TRBV7-7, the J gene TRBJ2-1; D possibly corresponds to TRBD2 (6 bases). Germline V gene data show CDR1 as SSHAT and CDR2 as FNYEAQ (reference sequence). This CDR3 region has 15 residues. CDR3 protein: CASSFSLAIYNEQFF. DNA of the CDR3: TGTGCTAGCAGCTTCTCCCTAGCGATTTACAATGAGCAGTTCTTC.

The chain carries TRBV3-1 (or the pseudogene TRBV3-2) and TRBJ1-6; D uncertain. V was cut by 4 bases and J by 8 bases, with 15 bases left in between. The CDR3 contains 15 residues. The germline CDR1 and CDR2 sequences are LGHDT and YNNKEL (reference sequence). The DNA of the CDR3 is TGTGCCAGCAGCCGACGTGGAGTTGGTGATTCACCCCTCCACTTT. It codes for CASSRRGVGDSPLHF.

This clone has a single count. The chain combines TRBV19 with TRBJ2-1; tentatively, D is TRBD2 (6 bases). V was trimmed by 4 bases and J by 0 bases, leaving 16 bases between them. CDR1 LNHDA and CDR2 SQIVND come from the germline V gene (reference sequence). The CDR3 covers 17 residues. The chain's CDR3 is CASSTGLGGSSYNEQFF. In DNA, the CDR3 is TGTGCCAGTAGTACAGGGCTCGGGGGAAGCTCCTACAATGAGCAGTTCTTC.

This clone appeared once. J is TRBJ1-4 and V is TRBV5-1; 9 bases fit TRBD1. J gave up 7 bases and V 0 bases, and 4 bases lay outside the gene matches. This CDR3 is 15 amino acids long. Germline values: CDR1 SGHRS, CDR2 YFSETQ. CDR3 bases: TGCGCCAGCAGCTTGGGGGGACAGGGAGCTGAAAAACTGTTTTTT. Translating it yields CASSLGGQGAEKLFF.

The chain is built from TRBV24-1 and TRBJ2-7, with a possible D match to TRBD2 (7 bases). The CDR3 sequence is 13 residues long. The V end was cut by 9 bases, the J end by 1 base, with 12 bases between. CDR1 is KGHDR, CDR2 SFDVKD, per germline. This chain's CDR3 is CATSRGPSYEQYF. For the CDR3, the DNA is TGTGCCACCTCGCGGGGGCCGTCCTACGAGCAGTACTTC.

This chain uses TRBV18 with TRBJ2-7; D is perhaps TRBD2 (6 bases). V shed 2 bases and J shed 2 bases, with 10 bases lying between them. The CDR3 extends over 14 amino acids. Germline-derived CDR1 and CDR2 are KGHSH and LQKENI. Here the CDR3 reads CASSPGTGTYEQYF. DNA for the CDR3: TGTGCCAGCTCACCAGGGACTGGCACCTACGAGCAGTACTTC.

This clone turned up a few times. The rearrangement joins TRBV5-1 to TRBJ1-2, with 10 bases fitting TRBD1. CDR1 and CDR2 (germline): SGHRS, YFSETQ. CDR3 length: 16 amino acids. Trimming cost V 2 bases and J 5 bases; bases outside gene matches: 9. Here the CDR3 reads CASSFDRGRARYGYTF. Written as DNA, the CDR3 is TGCGCCAGCAGCTTCGACAGGGGGCGAGCTCGATATGGCTACACCTTC.

The genes are TRBV29-1 and TRBJ2-2; D perhaps matches TRBD1 (5 bases). CDR1 is SQVTM, CDR2 ANQGSEA, per germline. CDR3 length: 12 residues. For the CDR3, the DNA is TGCAGTGGACGGCAGGGCGGCGGGGAGCTGTTTTTT. Residues: CSGRQGGGELFF.

The rearrangement links TRBV18 to TRBJ1-2, with 7 bases lining up with TRBD1. J gave up 3 bases and V 6 bases, and 4 bases lay outside the gene matches. The CDR3 runs 13 residues. Germline CDR1 and CDR2: KGHSH and LQKENI. The CDR3 here is CASSTGLDYGYTF. The DNA of the CDR3 is TGTGCCAGCTCGACAGGGTTGGACTATGGCTACACCTTC. Combining the CDR3 with reference TRBV18 and TRBJ1-2 gives the whole variable domain NAGVMQNPRHLVRRRGQEARLRCSPMKGHSHVYWYRQLPEEGLKFMVYLQKENIIDESGMPKERFSAEFPKEGPSILRIQQVVRGDSAAYFCASSTGLDYGYTFGSGTRLTVV.

This sequence joins TRBV4-2 and TRBJ2-7; D perhaps matches TRBD2 (5 bases). The CDR3 runs 14 residues. Germline V gene sequence: CDR1 LGHNA, CDR2 YNFKEQ. Trimming removed 1 base from V and 3 bases from J, with 10 bases in between. The CDR3, as DNA: TGTGCCAGCAGCCAAGGTAGCGCTGACTACGAGCAGTACTTC. Translation gives CASSQGSADYEQYF.

This rearrangement joins TRBV5-1 to TRBJ2-7, with D possibly matching TRBD2 (6 bases). CDR3 size: 14 residues. Germline-derived CDR1 and CDR2 are SGHRS and YFSETQ. Between the trimmed V and J ends, which lost 0 bases and 2 bases, there was a span of 9 bases. The CDR3 reads CASSLAGVPYEQYF. The CDR3, as DNA: TGCGCCAGCAGCTTGGCGGGGGTCCCCTACGAGCAGTACTTC.

J is TRBJ2-7 and V is TRBV9; unclear D gene. In germline, CDR1 is SGDLS, CDR2 YYNGEE. The CDR3 totals 16 residues. Trimming took off 0 bases at V and 0 bases at J, with 13 bases between the two ends. This chain's CDR3 is CASSVDQTYPSYEQYF. The CDR3 coding sequence is TGTGCCAGCAGCGTAGATCAAACTTATCCCTCCTACGAGCAGTACTTC.